The 29 T cell receptor beta chains below were found in one sample sequenced in a study of shared clonotypes between healthy human individuals. Profiled with immunoSEQ multiplex PCR; TCRdb holds only in-frame clones, not every one. The sample holds about 2.4 million clones, 80% to 95% seen once. The source material was naive CD4+ T cells from PBMCs. Subset given: CD45RA+ positively selected. These receptors were collected from a young man in good health. Some clones in this sample may be carry-over from other donors' samples.

The V and J genes are TRBV7-6 and TRBJ2-3; D possibly corresponds to TRBD2 (6 bases). This CDR3 contains 16 residues. The V end lost 1 base, the J end lost 2 bases, and 13 bases lay between the germline ends. CDR1 is SGHVS and CDR2 is FNYEAQ in the germline V gene. The CDR3 loop reads CASSLESSVYTDTQYF. Written as DNA, the CDR3 is TGTGCCAGCAGCTTAGAATCTAGCGTATACACAGATACGCAGTATTTT.

V is TRBV28 and J is TRBJ2-7; 16 bases fit TRBD2. In germline, CDR1 is MDHEN, CDR2 SYDVKM. This CDR3 region has 15 residues. V dropped 5 bases and J dropped 6; count of bases not matched to a gene: 4. DNA of the CDR3: TGTGCCAGCAGTCTCGGGACTAGCGGGAGGGTCGAGCAGTACTTC. It specifies CASSLGTSGRVEQYF. The whole variable domain, filled in from reference TRBV28 and TRBJ2-7, reads DVKVTQSSRYLVKRTGEKVFLECVQDMDHENMFWYRQDPGLGLRLIYFSYDVKMKEKGDIPEGYSVSREKKERFSLILESASTNQTSMYLCASSLGTSGRVEQYFGPGTRLTVT.

The chain is built from TRBV14 and TRBJ2-7; D gene unclear. Germline V gene data show CDR1 as SGHDN and CDR2 as FVKESK. The CDR3 loop spans 17 amino acids. V lost 0 bases and J 0 bases, leaving 15 bases between the germline ends. CDR3 region: CASSQDSWYSISYEQYF. CDR3 sequence (DNA): TGTGCCAGCAGCCAAGATAGTTGGTATTCCATCTCCTACGAGCAGTACTTC.

The gene calls are TRBV28 and TRBJ1-2; 12 positions agree with TRBD1. V lost 4 bases and J lost 3; bases outside the gene matches: 9. The V gene's germline CDR1 is MDHEN and CDR2 SYDVKM. The length of the CDR3 is 17 residues. This CDR3 reads CASSSPGQGARHYGYTF. For the CDR3, the DNA is TGTGCCAGCAGTTCCCCGGGACAGGGGGCGCGTCACTATGGCTACACCTTC.

This rearrangement joins TRBV29-1 to TRBJ2-7; the match to TRBD2 covers 9 bases. Unmatched junction bases numbered 25, after V lost 7 bases and J lost 0 bases. Germline CDR1 is SQVTM and CDR2 is ANQGSEA. There are 20 residues in the CDR3. The CDR3 spells CSATAGDSRWRTSVSYEQYF. The CDR3 bases are TGCAGCGCCACGGCGGGGGACAGTCGTTGGCGGACTAGCGTCTCCTACGAGCAGTACTTC.

The gene calls are TRBV28 and TRBJ1-2; D possibly corresponds to TRBD1 (5 bases). V lost 7 bases to trimming and J lost 8 bases, with 23 bases between them. Germline CDR1 reads MDHEN; CDR2 reads SYDVKM. This CDR3 has 15 amino acids. The CDR3 loop is CASIAPGLGGWGYTF. CDR3 DNA: TGTGCCAGCATAGCTCCGGGACTAGGAGGCTGGGGCTACACCTTC.

V usage is TRBV19 and J usage is TRBJ1-1; the D gene is possibly TRBD1 (5 bases). This CDR3 spans 17 amino acids. The V end was cut by 0 bases, the J end by 4 bases, with 18 bases between. The germline V gene has CDR1 LNHDA and CDR2 SQIVND (reference sequence). The CDR3 nucleotides read TGTGCCAGTAGTATAGATTGGGTGAGGGGAAGGTCCACTGAAGCTTTCTTT. This encodes CASSIDWVRGRSTEAFF.

J is TRBJ2-7 and V is TRBV19; tentative D call: TRBD1 (5 bases). The CDR3 is 14 residues long. V was shortened by 7 bases and J by 1 base, with 14 bases between the two germline ends. From germline, CDR1 is LNHDA and CDR2 SQIVND (reference sequence). The CDR3 sequence: CASMQTAASYEQYF. In DNA form, the CDR3 reads TGTGCCAGTATGCAGACAGCAGCATCCTACGAGCAGTACTTC. The whole variable domain, filled in from reference TRBV19 and TRBJ2-7, reads DGGITQSPKYLFRKEGQNVTLSCEQNLNHDAMYWYRQDPGQGLRLIYYSQIVNDFQKGDIAEGYSVSREKKESFPLTVTSAQKNPTAFYLCASMQTAASYEQYFGPGTRLTVT.

V usage is TRBV5-1 and J usage is TRBJ2-3, with 13 bases fitting TRBD2. J gave up 2 bases and V 0 bases, and 6 bases lay outside the gene matches. There are 18 residues in the CDR3. CDR1 and CDR2 (germline): SGHRS, YFSETQ. CDR3 nucleotide sequence: TGCGCCAGCAGCTTGGGACTAGCGGGAGGACGGAACACAGATACGCAGTATTTT. Protein product: CASSLGLAGGRNTDTQYF.

This clone has just one count. The chain is built from TRBV30 and TRBJ2-7, with 9 nucleotides matching TRBD2. CDR1 GTSNPN and CDR2 SVGIG come from the germline V gene (reference sequence). V lost 1 base to trimming and J lost 6 bases; unmatched junction nucleotides: 16. The CDR3 sequence is 17 residues long. Here the CDR3 reads CAWSDGGTSGHSGEQYF. The CDR3 DNA reads as TGTGCCTGGAGTGACGGGGGAACTAGCGGGCATTCGGGCGAGCAGTACTTC.

The gene calls are TRBV2 and TRBJ2-5; 9 bases agree with TRBD1. This CDR3 comprises 14 residues. Germline CDR1 and CDR2: SNHLY and FYNNEI. V was pared by 7 bases and J by 5 bases, with 8 bases of the junction left unmatched. In nucleotides, the CDR3 is TGTGCCAGCACCCCGGGGACAGGGACGGAGACCCAGTACTTC. This codes for CASTPGTGTETQYF.

This chain links TRBV11-3 with TRBJ2-7; 7 nucleotides line up with TRBD2. This CDR3 is built from 14 residues. Trimming at V came to 5 bases and at J to 0 bases, leaving 4 bases not matched to a gene. Looked up from germline, CDR1 is SGHNT and CDR2 is YENEEA. CDR3 sequence: CASSVGTNSYEQYF. CDR3 sequence (DNA): TGTGCCAGCAGCGTCGGGACTAACTCCTACGAGCAGTACTTC.

This clone appeared a single time. The gene calls are TRBV5-4 and TRBJ2-1; D is unclear. This CDR3 is 17 amino acids long. Germline assignment: CDR1 SGHNT and CDR2 YYREEE (reference sequence). Trimming took off 0 bases at V and 0 bases at J, with 13 bases between the two ends. The DNA of the CDR3 is TGTGCCAGCAGCTTGGCCCTTGGGGTGGGCTCCTACAATGAGCAGTTCTTC. It codes for CASSLALGVGSYNEQFF.

This chain links TRBV6-5 with TRBJ1-2; D unclear. Deletions cut 6 bases from V and 2 bases from J, with 13 bases between. From germline, CDR1 is MNHEY and CDR2 SVGAGI. The CDR3 loop spans 14 amino acids. The CDR3 coding sequence is TGTGCCAGCAGCCGCGCGGGAACCAACTATGGCTACACCTTC. Amino acid sequence: CASSRAGTNYGYTF.

DNA for the CDR3: TGTGCCAGCTCAGCAGATACGATCAATCAGCCCCAGCATTTT. Translating gives CASSADTINQPQHF. This chain joins TRBV18 and TRBJ1-5; no firm D call. The germline V and J ends were trimmed by 5 bases and 3 bases, with 11 bases remaining between them. This CDR3 spans 14 amino acids. Germline values: CDR1 KGHSH, CDR2 LQKENI.

J is TRBJ2-3 and V is TRBV9, with D perhaps given as TRBD1 or TRBD2 (5 bases each). V was shortened by 5 bases and J by 1 base, with 17 bases between the two germline ends. The CDR3 runs 16 residues. Germline lookup yields CDR1 SGDLS and CDR2 YYNGEE. CDR3 protein: CASSPYNLGGTDTQYF. CDR3 DNA sequence: TGTGCCAGCAGTCCGTATAACTTGGGGGGCACAGATACGCAGTATTTT.

The V and J genes are TRBV2 and TRBJ2-5, with 13 bases that match TRBD2. V was pared by 6 bases and J by 6 bases, with 13 bases of the junction left unmatched. Germline V gene data show CDR1 as SNHLY and CDR2 as FYNNEI. The CDR3 has 17 amino acids. CDR3 nucleotide sequence: TGTGCCAGCAGCCGTCGGGTACTAGCGGGAGGGCCACAGACCCAGTACTTC. Translated, it gives CASSRRVLAGGPQTQYF. The complete variable domain, with remaining parts taken from reference TRBV2 and TRBJ2-5, reads EPEVTQTPSHQVTQMGQEVILRCVPISNHLYFYWYRQILGQKVEFLVSFYNNEISEKSEIFDDQFSVERPDGSNFTLKIRSTKLEDSAMYFCASSRRVLAGGPQTQYFGPGTRLLVL.

This clone was picked up a small number of times. This chain links TRBV30 with TRBJ1-1, with TRBD1 matching 7 bases. The germline CDR1 and CDR2 sequences are GTSNPN and SVGIG (reference sequence). J lost 1 base, V lost 8 bases, and 7 bases had no gene match. CDR3 length: 13 residues. The CDR3 loop reads CAGTGAGNTEAFF. The CDR3 DNA reads TGTGCCGGTACAGGGGCCGGGAACACTGAAGCTTTCTTT.

V is TRBV2 and J is TRBJ2-3, with 7 nucleotides matching TRBD2. The CDR3 is 14 residues long. The germline CDR1 and CDR2 sequences are SNHLY and FYNNEI. The junction had 5 bases not matched to a gene; V was cut back by 6 bases and J by 2 bases. The CDR3 loop reads CASRRGGTTDTQYF. The DNA of the CDR3 is TGTGCCAGCAGAAGGGGAGGGACCACAGATACGCAGTATTTT.

The rearrangement uses TRBV5-1 and TRBJ2-7; TRBD1 aligns across 9 bases. The CDR3 totals 16 residues. Losses at the gene ends were 4 bases for V and 7 bases for J; bases not matched to a gene: 15. Per germline, CDR1 SGHRS and CDR2 YFSETQ. In DNA, the CDR3 is TGCGCCAGCAGCCCCGGGAGGACAGGGGAGGTACGGGAGCAGTACTTC. Residues: CASSPGRTGEVREQYF. Full variable domain (missing parts from reference TRBV5-1 and TRBJ2-7): KAGVTQTPRYLIKTRGQQVTLSCSPISGHRSVSWYQQTPGQGLQFLFEYFSETQRNKGNFPGRFSGRQFSNSRSEMNVSTLELGDSALYLCASSPGRTGEVREQYFGPGTRLTVT.

The rearrangement joins TRBV5-1 to TRBJ2-3, with D possibly being TRBD1 or TRBD2 (5 bases each). V lost 0 bases and J lost 2, with 16 bases in between. The CDR3 runs to 17 residues. Germline V gene data show CDR1 as SGHRS and CDR2 as YFSETQ. CDR3 bases: TGCGCCAGCAGCTTGGCCGTCGGGACCTCCCTCACAGATACGCAGTATTTT. Its protein is CASSLAVGTSLTDTQYF. Full variable domain (remainder filled in from reference TRBV5-1 and TRBJ2-3): KAGVTQTPRYLIKTRGQQVTLSCSPISGHRSVSWYQQTPGQGLQFLFEYFSETQRNKGNFPGRFSGRQFSNSRSEMNVSTLELGDSALYLCASSLAVGTSLTDTQYFGPGTRLTVL.

The rearrangement joins TRBV10-3 to TRBJ2-7; TRBD1 or TRBD2 may be the D gene (5 bases each). Trimming left V 3 bases short and J 2 bases short, with 11 bases between. The germline V gene encodes CDR1 ENHRY and CDR2 SYGVKD. CDR3 length: 14 amino acids. In DNA form, the CDR3 reads TGTGCCATCAGTGACGGGGCCCCCCCCTACGAGCAGTACTTC. Residues: CAISDGAPPYEQYF.

As to this clone: The identical CDR3 is also encoded by other nucleotide sequences in the sample. The rearrangement joins TRBV7-3 to TRBJ2-7; D uncertain. The CDR3 totals 14 residues. Deletions cut 1 base from V and 0 bases from J, with 7 bases between. Per the germline V gene, CDR1 is SGHTA and CDR2 is FQGTGA. CDR3 sequence: CASSLSGGSYEQYF. CDR3 nucleotide sequence: TGTGCCAGCAGCTTAAGTGGCGGCTCCTACGAGCAGTACTTC.

The rearrangement uses TRBV13 and TRBJ2-3; D is uncertain. CDR1 and CDR2 from the germline V gene are PRHDT and FYEKMQ (reference sequence). The V and J ends lost 5 bases and 0 bases respectively, with 6 bases between them. The CDR3 has 13 amino acids. CDR3 nucleotides: TGTGCCAGCAGCAACTTTAGCACAGATACGCAGTATTTT. Protein: CASSNFSTDTQYF.

This CDR3 is CASSVQQGQETQYF. In DNA, the CDR3 is TGTGCCAGCAGCGTACAGCAGGGGCAAGAGACCCAGTACTTC. This chain links TRBV9 with TRBJ2-5; maybe TRBD1 (6 bases). Trimming left V 1 base short and J 2 bases short, with 9 bases between. The CDR3 runs 14 residues. Germline assignment: CDR1 SGDLS and CDR2 YYNGEE.

The J gene is TRBJ2-5, the V gene TRBV2; D may be TRBD1 (5 bases). CDR3 length equals 13 residues. Germline-derived CDR1 and CDR2 are SNHLY and FYNNEI. V dropped 8 bases and J dropped 4 bases, with 14 bases sitting between them. In DNA form, the CDR3 reads TGTGCCAGCCAGGGCGTAGGACGAGAGACCCAGTACTTC. Amino acids: CASQGVGRETQYF.

Only one count was recorded for this clone. The V call is TRBV7-2, the J call TRBJ2-2, with D perhaps matching TRBD2 (6 bases). Germline values: CDR1 SGHTA, CDR2 FQGNSA. Trimming removed 0 bases from V and 3 bases from J, with 8 bases in between. This CDR3 is 15 amino acids long. CDR3: CASSLAGTYTGELFF. Written as DNA, the CDR3 is TGTGCCAGCAGCTTAGCCGGGACTTACACCGGGGAGCTGTTTTTT.

The chain is built from TRBV4-2 and TRBJ2-2, with 10 bases that match TRBD2. V shed 0 bases, J shed 3 bases, and the junction held 7 bases outside the gene matches. From germline, CDR1 is LGHNA and CDR2 YNFKEQ. The CDR3 runs 18 residues. The CDR3 DNA reads TGTGCCAGCAGCCAAGATCTAATAGCGGGAGGTGACACCGGGGAGCTGTTTTTT. Translation gives CASSQDLIAGGDTGELFF.

The chain is built from TRBV5-1 and TRBJ1-2, with D possibly TRBD1 on 5 matching bases. The CDR3 extends over 15 amino acids. CDR1 and CDR2 (germline): SGHRS, YFSETQ. Trimming stripped 6 bases from V and 5 bases from J, with 20 bases between. The CDR3 loop is CASKPGLVTSYGYTF. CDR3 nucleotides: TGCGCCAGCAAACCGGGACTAGTCACTTCTTATGGCTACACCTTC.